Below, 30 T cell receptor beta chains from the same sample are listed, as sequenced in a study of shared clonotypes between healthy human individuals. The assay was immunoSEQ multiplex PCR, and TCRdb's table has in-frame clones only and misses some. The top ten clones hold roughly 0.13% of a sample with around 2.1 million clones, 90% to 96% of them seen once. The sample taken for sequencing was naive CD4+ T cells sorted from blood. Described subset: CD45RA+ positively selected. The receptors were gathered from a man between 18 and 35 years old in good health.

CDR3 loop: CASPPSSYNEQFF. The DNA of the CDR3 is TGCGCCAGCCCCCCTAGCTCCTACAATGAGCAGTTCTTC. The chain couples TRBV5-1 to TRBJ2-1; D is ambiguous. The CDR3 sequence is 13 residues long. Germline V CDR1 and CDR2: SGHRS, YFSETQ. The V gene lost 7 bases and the J gene lost 0 bases, with 8 bases spanning the gap.

Points on this clone: In this CDR3 the conserved last residue, phenylalanine or tryptophan, is missing, so a read error is likely. The V gene is TRBV5-4, the J gene TRBJ1-2, with 11 nucleotides matching TRBD1. The CDR3 extends over 13 amino acids. Germline-derived CDR1 and CDR2 are SGHNT and YYREEE (reference sequence). Unmatched junction bases numbered 4, after V lost 4 bases and J lost 8 bases. CDR3: CASSRTGGEGYTS. The CDR3 region has the DNA TGTGCCAGCAGCCGGACAGGGGGCGAGGGCTACACCTCC.

This clone was seen once. This sequence joins TRBV30 and TRBJ2-5; no firm D call. CDR1 is GTSNPN, CDR2 SVGIG, per germline (reference sequence). Trimming stripped 0 bases from V and 2 bases from J, with 13 bases between. This CDR3 spans 15 amino acids. CDR3 nucleotides: TGTGCCTGGAGTGTTGGGTGGGTGAGTCAAGAGACCCAGTACTTC. Translation: CAWSVGWVSQETQYF. Filled out from reference TRBV30 and TRBJ2-5, the complete variable domain reads SQTIHQWPATLVQPVGSPLSLECTVEGTSNPNLYWYRQAAGRGLQLLFYSVGIGQISSEVPQNLSASRPQDRQFILSSKKLLLSDSGFYLCAWSVGWVSQETQYFGPGTRLLVL.

CDR3 DNA sequence: TGTGCCAGCAGGGCACAGGGAGGGAGCACCGGGGAGCTGTTTTTT. It codes for CASRAQGGSTGELFF. This chain joins TRBV2 and TRBJ2-2; possible D gene TRBD2, 7 bases. This CDR3 region has 15 residues. Germline V gives CDR1 SNHLY, CDR2 FYNNEI. V shed 6 bases and J shed 4 bases, with 15 bases lying between them.

In nucleotides, the CDR3 is TGTGCCAGCAGCTCACTGGGCGGAGGGGCCCAGCATTTT. Its translation is CASSSLGGGAQHF. The chain carries TRBV14 and TRBJ1-5, with D maybe TRBD1 (5 bases). The ends were cut back, 5 bases at V and 11 bases at J, with 16 bases in the middle. CDR3 length: 13 amino acids. Looked up from germline, CDR1 is SGHDN and CDR2 is FVKESK.

The J gene is TRBJ1-4, the V gene TRBV5-6, with 8 positions matching TRBD1. After removal of 4 bases from V and 3 bases from J, the junction contained 8 bases not matched to a gene. The germline CDR1 and CDR2 sequences are SGHDT and YYEEEE. CDR3 length equals 16 residues. The DNA of the CDR3 is TGTGCCAGCAGCCCTGGACAGGGAAGAGCTAATGAAAAACTGTTTTTT. Translation gives CASSPGQGRANEKLFF. Based on the CDR3 plus reference TRBV5-6 and TRBJ1-4, the full variable domain is DAGVTQSPTHLIKTRGQQVTLRCSPKSGHDTVSWYQQALGQGPQFIFQYYEEEERQRGNFPDRFSGHQFPNYSSELNVNALLLGDSALYLCASSPGQGRANEKLFFGSGTQLSVL.

The chain links TRBV6-1 to TRBJ1-5, with D maybe TRBD1 (5 bases). The germline V and J ends were trimmed by 1 base and 3 bases, with 13 bases remaining between them. The CDR3 covers 16 residues. The germline V gene has CDR1 MNHNS and CDR2 SASEGT. CDR3 bases: TGTGCCAGCAGTGAAGTCCCGGGACCGGTCAATCAGCCCCAGCATTTT. Protein product: CASSEVPGPVNQPQHF.

The rearrangement uses TRBV19 and TRBJ1-1, with D unresolved. This CDR3 contains 13 residues. CDR1 is LNHDA and CDR2 is SQIVND in the germline V gene (reference sequence). Trimming stripped 3 bases from V and 1 base from J, with 6 bases between. The CDR3 nucleotides read TGTGCCAGTAGTATGACGGAGAACACTGAAGCTTTCTTT. Protein: CASSMTENTEAFF. The full variable domain, in which reference TRBV19 and TRBJ1-1 provide the parts outside the CDR3, is DGGITQSPKYLFRKEGQNVTLSCEQNLNHDAMYWYRQDPGQGLRLIYYSQIVNDFQKGDIAEGYSVSREKKESFPLTVTSAQKNPTAFYLCASSMTENTEAFFGQGTRLTVV.

This chain joins TRBV10-1 and TRBJ2-7; 9 bases agree with TRBD2. In germline, CDR1 is WNHNN, CDR2 SYGVQD (reference sequence). The trim removed 0 bases at V and 6 bases at J, leaving 6 bases unmatched. This CDR3 contains 15 residues. The CDR3 protein is CASSESFLAGTEQYF. CDR3 DNA: TGCGCCAGCAGTGAGTCCTTTCTAGCGGGAACCGAGCAGTACTTC.

Here the CDR3 DNA reads TGTGCCAGCAGCCCCGGGACAGCTAATTCACCCCTCCACTTT. This gives the protein CASSPGTANSPLHF. The chain employs TRBV9 and TRBJ1-6; TRBD1 agrees at 7 bases. CDR1 SGDLS and CDR2 YYNGEE come from the germline V gene. This CDR3 is 14 amino acids long. The ends lost 4 bases at V and 6 bases at J; junction bases unmatched: 4.

Details on this clone: Other nucleotide sequences from this sample produce the same CDR3. The chain carries TRBV10-3 and TRBJ1-4, with no clear D. The CDR3 covers 14 residues. V was pared by 0 bases and J by 4 bases, with 6 bases between. The germline gives CDR1 ENHRY, CDR2 SYGVKD. The CDR3 loop is CAISESNGNEKLFF. The DNA of the CDR3 is TGTGCCATCAGTGAGTCCAACGGTAATGAAAAACTGTTTTTT.

This chain links TRBV10-2 with TRBJ2-1; D unclear. The CDR3 has 13 residues. CDR1 and CDR2 from the germline V gene are WSHSY and SAAADI. V gave up 8 bases and J gave up 5 bases, with 13 bases separating them. Written as DNA, the CDR3 is TGCGCCAGCGGAGAAAGCCTCAACAATGAGCAGTTCTTC. Protein product: CASGESLNNEQFF.

The V and J genes are TRBV28 and TRBJ2-3; 9 positions agree with TRBD2. The junction had 5 bases not matched to a gene; V was cut back by 6 bases and J by 1 base. This CDR3 has 15 residues. Germline-derived CDR1 and CDR2 are MDHEN and SYDVKM. As DNA, the CDR3 is TGTGCCAGCAGAGGCGGGAGGGGTGGCACAGATACGCAGTATTTT. Translated, it gives CASRGGRGGTDTQYF.

V usage is TRBV5-1 and J usage is TRBJ1-6; D is ambiguous. The CDR3 consists of 18 residues. CDR1 and CDR2 (germline): SGHRS, YFSETQ. With 5 bases removed from V and 0 bases from J, the gap between germline ends came to 18 bases. The CDR3 DNA sequence: TGCGCCAGCAGTAGTGCAGGCAGTTTGAGCTCCTATAATTCACCCCTCCACTTT. Residues: CASSSAGSLSSYNSPLHF. The full variable domain, its missing parts supplied by reference TRBV5-1 and TRBJ1-6, is KAGVTQTPRYLIKTRGQQVTLSCSPISGHRSVSWYQQTPGQGLQFLFEYFSETQRNKGNFPGRFSGRQFSNSRSEMNVSTLELGDSALYLCASSSAGSLSSYNSPLHFGNGTRLTVT.

The chain joins TRBV10-3 to TRBJ2-1; a possible D gene is TRBD2 (5 bases). V was trimmed by 2 bases and J by 5 bases, leaving 22 bases between them. There are 18 residues in the CDR3. Germline assignment: CDR1 ENHRY and CDR2 SYGVKD. The CDR3 spells CAISEAGWMAPENNEQFF. The CDR3 region has the DNA TGTGCCATCAGTGAGGCGGGTTGGATGGCGCCGGAAAACAATGAGCAGTTCTTC.

A note on this clone: Lacking the conserved final phenylalanine or tryptophan, this CDR3 likely reflects a read error. Because the CDR3's place on the DNA is in doubt, the DNA is left out and the CDR3 is given as listed by TCRdb. This chain uses TRBV5-6 with TRBJ2-7. The germline V gene has CDR1 SGHDT and CDR2 YYEEEE. The CDR3 has 12 residues if both end residues are counted. The CDR3 reads CASSPNGRGADI.

The V and J genes are TRBV30 and TRBJ2-7; 7 positions match TRBD2. Germline V gene lookup returns CDR1 GTSNPN and CDR2 SVGIG (reference sequence). Unmatched junction bases numbered 3, after V lost 1 base and J lost 9 bases. This CDR3 contains 11 residues. The CDR3 DNA follows: TGTGCCTGGAGTGCGGGACTATTGCAGTACTTC. Residues: CAWSAGLLQYF.

This chain joins TRBV5-1 and TRBJ1-2, with D unclear. Trimming removed 2 bases at V and 7 bases at J, with 9 bases between. CDR1 SGHRS and CDR2 YFSETQ come from the germline V gene. This CDR3 comprises 12 residues. The CDR3 region is CASSLSDLGYTF. The CDR3 coding sequence is TGCGCCAGCAGCTTAAGCGATCTTGGCTACACCTTC.

Here the CDR3 reads CASSFLWTDRNTGELFF. The CDR3 nucleotides read TGTGCCAGCAGCTTCCTATGGACCGACAGAAACACCGGGGAGCTGTTTTTT. This chain links TRBV7-6 with TRBJ2-2, with D possibly being TRBD1 (5 bases). Trimming removed 3 bases at V and 2 bases at J, with 16 bases between. Germline V CDR1 and CDR2: SGHVS, FNYEAQ. There are 17 residues in the CDR3.

The rearrangement joins TRBV5-6 to TRBJ1-4; 11 bases agree with TRBD1. This CDR3 is built from 15 residues. Germline values: CDR1 SGHDT, CDR2 YYEEEE. V shed 4 bases and J 5 bases; nucleotides not matched to a gene: 4. The CDR3 protein is CASSAGDRGNEKLFF. The CDR3 DNA reads TGTGCCAGCAGCGCCGGGGACAGGGGGAATGAAAAACTGTTTTTT.

The chain links TRBV7-2 to TRBJ2-3; D is possibly TRBD2 (6 bases). V was pared by 5 bases and J by 1 base, with 10 bases between. In germline, CDR1 is SGHTA, CDR2 FQGNSA. The CDR3 length is 14 residues. The CDR3 DNA sequence: TGTGCCAGCAGCCGTAGGGAGGGCACAGATACGCAGTATTTT. Protein sequence: CASSRREGTDTQYF.

The chain combines TRBV7-8 with TRBJ1-2, with TRBD1 as a possible D gene (6 bases). There are 14 residues in the CDR3. V lost 5 bases, J lost 2 bases, and 12 bases lay in between. Germline loops: CDR1 SGHVS, CDR2 FQNEAQ. Here the CDR3 DNA reads TGTGCCAGCAGCCCAGGGGTGGGCAACTATGGCTACACCTTC. Its protein is CASSPGVGNYGYTF.

This clone was seen a single time. The rearrangement uses TRBV4-3 and TRBJ2-1, with D possibly called TRBD1 or TRBD2 (6 bases each). The CDR3 contains 15 residues. Trimming removed 2 bases at V and 10 bases at J, with 18 bases between. CDR1 is LGHNA and CDR2 is YSLEER in the germline V gene. The CDR3 loop reads CASSQQGRESGEQFF. The CDR3 nucleotides read TGCGCCAGCAGCCAACAGGGGCGGGAAAGCGGCGAGCAGTTCTTC.

The chain links TRBV4-1 to TRBJ2-7, with TRBD1 matching over 9 bases. This CDR3 is 19 amino acids long. Trimming removed 1 base from V and 4 bases from J; junction bases left unmatched: 17. Germline loops: CDR1 MGHRA, CDR2 YSYEKL. This chain's CDR3 is CASSQGTTGGVTFLYEQYF. The CDR3 bases are TGCGCCAGCAGCCAAGGCACTACAGGGGGCGTAACATTTCTTTACGAGCAGTACTTC.

This chain connects TRBV28 to TRBJ2-7; 9 bases map to TRBD2. Germline lookup yields CDR1 MDHEN and CDR2 SYDVKM. J was trimmed by 4 bases and V by 2 bases; bases with no gene match: 6. The CDR3 contains 15 residues. The CDR3 spells CASSLESSGVYEQYF. The CDR3 DNA sequence: TGTGCCAGCAGTTTAGAGTCTAGCGGGGTTTACGAGCAGTACTTC.

The chain has TRBV7-8 and TRBJ2-3, with TRBD1 identical over 7 bases. The J segment lost 14 bases and the V segment lost 2 bases, leaving 4 bases of the junction unmatched. This CDR3 is built from 11 residues. CDR1 and CDR2 from the germline V gene are SGHVS and FQNEAQ. CDR3 amino acids: CASSLTGAWYF. DNA for the CDR3: TGTGCCAGCAGCTTAACAGGGGCCTGGTATTTT.

With regard to this clone: In the same sample, other DNA sequences code for this CDR3. The genes are TRBV7-2 and TRBJ2-3, with D possibly called TRBD1 or TRBD2 (5 bases each). The CDR3 contains 15 residues. V lost 4 bases and J lost 2, with 13 bases in between. Germline V lookup: CDR1 SGHTA, CDR2 FQGNSA. The CDR3 bases are TGTGCCAGCAGCTCCTCTGGGACGTCCACAGATACGCAGTATTTT. Amino acids: CASSSSGTSTDTQYF.

The V and J genes are TRBV7-9 and TRBJ1-4; D is unclear. Germline V CDR1 and CDR2: SEHNR, FQNEAQ (reference sequence). Trimming took 1 base from V and 0 from J, leaving 6 bases between them. This CDR3 spans 15 amino acids. CDR3: CASSLGFATNEKLFF. The CDR3, as DNA: TGTGCCAGCAGCTTAGGGTTTGCAACTAATGAAAAACTGTTTTTT.

This chain joins TRBV4-1 and TRBJ2-5, with 7 bases lining up with TRBD1. V trimming: 1 base; J trimming: 5 bases; junction bases outside the gene matches: 7. Germline V gene lookup returns CDR1 MGHRA and CDR2 YSYEKL. The CDR3 length is 15 residues. The CDR3 sequence: CASSQGGTASETQYF. CDR3 coding DNA: TGCGCCAGCAGCCAAGGGGGGACAGCCAGCGAGACCCAGTACTTC.

The V and J genes are TRBV5-1 and TRBJ2-3; tentative D call: TRBD1 (6 bases). CDR1 is SGHRS and CDR2 is YFSETQ in the germline V gene. V lost 4 bases to trimming and J lost 2 bases, with 17 bases between them. There are 16 residues in the CDR3. Written as DNA, the CDR3 is TGCGCCAGCAGCCCGCAGGGGTCGGACCCCACAGATACGCAGTATTTT. Its translation: CASSPQGSDPTDTQYF.